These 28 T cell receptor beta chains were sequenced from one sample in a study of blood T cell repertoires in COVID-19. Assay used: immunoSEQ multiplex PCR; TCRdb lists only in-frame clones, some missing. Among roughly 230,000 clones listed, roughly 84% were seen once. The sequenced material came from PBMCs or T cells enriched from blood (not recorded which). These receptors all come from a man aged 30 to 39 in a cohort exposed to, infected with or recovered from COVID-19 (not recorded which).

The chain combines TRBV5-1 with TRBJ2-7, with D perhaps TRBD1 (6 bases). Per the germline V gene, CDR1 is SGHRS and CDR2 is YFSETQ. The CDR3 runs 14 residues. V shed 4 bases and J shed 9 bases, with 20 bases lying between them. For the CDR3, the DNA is TGCGCCAGCAGCGTGTCGACAGGCACCATAAGGCAGTACTTC. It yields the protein CASSVSTGTIRQYF.

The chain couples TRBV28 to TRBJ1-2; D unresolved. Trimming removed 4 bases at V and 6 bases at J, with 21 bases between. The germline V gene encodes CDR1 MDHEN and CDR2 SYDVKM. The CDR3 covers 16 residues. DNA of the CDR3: TGTGCCAGCAGTTGGAGTGAGGGTCCCCCTCTTGATGGCTACACCTTC. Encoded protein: CASSWSEGPPLDGYTF.

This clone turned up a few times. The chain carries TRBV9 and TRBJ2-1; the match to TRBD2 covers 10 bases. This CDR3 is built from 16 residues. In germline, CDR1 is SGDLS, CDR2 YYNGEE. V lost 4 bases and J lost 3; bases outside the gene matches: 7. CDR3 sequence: CASSPQTSGYYNEQFF. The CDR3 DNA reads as TGTGCCAGCAGCCCCCAGACTAGCGGGTACTACAATGAGCAGTTCTTC.

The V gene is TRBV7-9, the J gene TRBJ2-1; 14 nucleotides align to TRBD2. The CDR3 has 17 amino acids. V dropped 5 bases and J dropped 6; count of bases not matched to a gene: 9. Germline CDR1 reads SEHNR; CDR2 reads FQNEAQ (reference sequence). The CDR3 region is CASSPARLAGGVNEQFF. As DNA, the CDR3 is TGTGCCAGCAGCCCAGCCCGACTAGCGGGAGGGGTCAATGAGCAGTTCTTC.

CDR3 nucleotides: TGCGCCAGCAGCCATCAAACAAGTCGGAACACTGAAGCTTTCTTT. It yields the protein CASSHQTSRNTEAFF. The chain couples TRBV4-1 to TRBJ1-1, with D unresolved. CDR1 is MGHRA and CDR2 is YSYEKL in the germline V gene. V lost 3 bases and J 1 base, leaving 12 bases between the germline ends. CDR3 length: 15 residues.

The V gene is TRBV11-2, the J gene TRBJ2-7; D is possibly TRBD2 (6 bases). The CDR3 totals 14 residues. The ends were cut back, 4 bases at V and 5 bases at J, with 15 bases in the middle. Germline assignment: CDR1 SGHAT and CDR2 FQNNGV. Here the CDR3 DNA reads TGTGCCAGCAGCTCTAGACTAGTTGGTAACGAGCAGTACTTC. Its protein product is CASSSRLVGNEQYF.

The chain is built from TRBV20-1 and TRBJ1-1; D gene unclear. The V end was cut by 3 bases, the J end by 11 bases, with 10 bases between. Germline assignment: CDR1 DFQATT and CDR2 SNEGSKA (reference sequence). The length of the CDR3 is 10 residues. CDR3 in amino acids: CSASEGRAFF. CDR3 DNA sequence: TGCAGTGCTAGCGAAGGGAGGGCTTTCTTT.

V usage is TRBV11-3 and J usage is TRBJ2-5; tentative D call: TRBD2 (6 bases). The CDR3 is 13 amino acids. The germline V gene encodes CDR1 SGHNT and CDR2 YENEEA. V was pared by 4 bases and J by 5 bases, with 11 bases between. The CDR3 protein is CASSSGGGETQYF. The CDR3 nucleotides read TGTGCCAGCAGCTCAGGAGGAGGGGAGACCCAGTACTTC. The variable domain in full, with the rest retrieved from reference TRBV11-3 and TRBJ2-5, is EAGVVQSPRYKIIEKKQPVAFWCNPISGHNTLYWYLQNLGQGPELLIRYENEEAVDDSQLPKDRFSAERLKGVDSTLKIQPAELGDSAVYLCASSSGGGETQYFGPGTRLLVL.

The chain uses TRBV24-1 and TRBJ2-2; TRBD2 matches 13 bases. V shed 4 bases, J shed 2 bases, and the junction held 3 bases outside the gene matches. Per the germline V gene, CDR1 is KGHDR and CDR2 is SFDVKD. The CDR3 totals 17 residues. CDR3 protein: CATSEAGLAGNTGELFF. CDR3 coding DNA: TGTGCCACCAGTGAGGCGGGACTAGCGGGAAACACCGGGGAGCTGTTTTTT.

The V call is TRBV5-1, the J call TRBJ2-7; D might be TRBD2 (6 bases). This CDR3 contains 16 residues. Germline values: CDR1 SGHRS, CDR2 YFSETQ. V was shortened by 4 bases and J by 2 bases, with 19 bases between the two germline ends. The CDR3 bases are TGCGCCAGCAGCCCCGACGGGGCGGGACGGACCTACGAGCAGTACTTC. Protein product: CASSPDGAGRTYEQYF.

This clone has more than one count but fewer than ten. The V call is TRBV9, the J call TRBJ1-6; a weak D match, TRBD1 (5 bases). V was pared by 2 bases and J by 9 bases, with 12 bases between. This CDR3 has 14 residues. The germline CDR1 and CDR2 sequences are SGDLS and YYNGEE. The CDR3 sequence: CASSVSGGGSPLHF. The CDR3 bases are TGTGCCAGCAGCGTGAGCGGGGGGGGTTCACCCCTCCACTTT.

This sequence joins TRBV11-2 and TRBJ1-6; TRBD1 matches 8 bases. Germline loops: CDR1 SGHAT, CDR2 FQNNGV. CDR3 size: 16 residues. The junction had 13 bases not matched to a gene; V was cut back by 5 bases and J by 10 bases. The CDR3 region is CASSRDRGDKSSPLHF. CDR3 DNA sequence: TGTGCCAGCAGCAGAGACAGGGGCGATAAATCCTCACCCCTCCACTTT.

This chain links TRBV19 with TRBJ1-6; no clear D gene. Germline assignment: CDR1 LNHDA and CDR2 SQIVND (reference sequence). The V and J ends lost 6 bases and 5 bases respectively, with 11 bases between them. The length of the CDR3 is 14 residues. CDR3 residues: CASRYSTDNSPLHF. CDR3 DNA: TGTGCCAGTAGATACAGTACCGATAATTCACCCCTCCACTTT.

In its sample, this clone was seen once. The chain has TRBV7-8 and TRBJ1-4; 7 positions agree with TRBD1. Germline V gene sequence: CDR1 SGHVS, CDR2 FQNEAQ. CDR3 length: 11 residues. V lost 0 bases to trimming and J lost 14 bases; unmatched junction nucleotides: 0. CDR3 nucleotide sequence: TGTGCCAGCAGCTTAGCGGGACAGCTGTTTTTT. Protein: CASSLAGQLFF.

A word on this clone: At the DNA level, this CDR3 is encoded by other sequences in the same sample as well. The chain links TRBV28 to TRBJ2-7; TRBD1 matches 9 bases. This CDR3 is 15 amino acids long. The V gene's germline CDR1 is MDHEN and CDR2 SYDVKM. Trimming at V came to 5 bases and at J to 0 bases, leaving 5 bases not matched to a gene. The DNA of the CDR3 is TGTGCCAGCAGTGCTCCGGGACAGGGCTCCTACGAGCAGTACTTC. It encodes CASSAPGQGSYEQYF.

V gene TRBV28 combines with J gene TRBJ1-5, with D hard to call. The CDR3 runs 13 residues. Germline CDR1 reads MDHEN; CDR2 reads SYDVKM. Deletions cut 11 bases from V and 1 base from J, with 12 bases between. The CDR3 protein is CAVVAGSNQPQHF. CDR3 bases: TGTGCCGTTGTCGCCGGGAGCAATCAGCCCCAGCATTTT.

The CDR3 nucleotides are TGTGCCAGCAGTTCGCGACAGCCTAGCTCTGGAAACACCATATATTTT. This translates into CASSSRQPSSGNTIYF. The V call is TRBV27, the J call TRBJ1-3; maybe TRBD1 (5 bases). The CDR3 length is 16 residues. Germline-derived CDR1 and CDR2 are MNHEY and SMNVEV (reference sequence). V was trimmed by 4 bases and J by 0 bases, leaving 13 bases between them.

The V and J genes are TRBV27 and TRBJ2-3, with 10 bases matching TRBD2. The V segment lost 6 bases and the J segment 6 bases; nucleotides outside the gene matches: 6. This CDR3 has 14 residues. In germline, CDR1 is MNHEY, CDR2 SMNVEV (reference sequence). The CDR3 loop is CASSRTSGGDTQYF. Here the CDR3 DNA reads TGTGCCAGCAGCCGGACTAGCGGAGGGGATACGCAGTATTTT.

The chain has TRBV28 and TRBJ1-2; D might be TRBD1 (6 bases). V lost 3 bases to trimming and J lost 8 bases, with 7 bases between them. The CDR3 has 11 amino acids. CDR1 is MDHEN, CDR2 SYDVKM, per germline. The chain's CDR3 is CASSFRGGYTF. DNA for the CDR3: TGTGCCAGCAGTTTCAGGGGCGGCTACACCTTC.

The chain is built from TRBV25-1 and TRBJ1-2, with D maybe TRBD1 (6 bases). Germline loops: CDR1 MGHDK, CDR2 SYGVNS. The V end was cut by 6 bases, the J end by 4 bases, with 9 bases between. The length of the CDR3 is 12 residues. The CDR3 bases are TGTGCCAGCAGCCCAGGGGTCTATGGCTACACCTTC. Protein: CASSPGVYGYTF.

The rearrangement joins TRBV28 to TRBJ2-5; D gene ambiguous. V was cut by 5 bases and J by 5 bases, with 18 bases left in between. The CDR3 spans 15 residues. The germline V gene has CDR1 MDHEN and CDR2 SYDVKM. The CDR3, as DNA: TGTGCCAGCAGTCGACTCGGTGATAGCTGGGAGACCCAGTACTTC. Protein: CASSRLGDSWETQYF.

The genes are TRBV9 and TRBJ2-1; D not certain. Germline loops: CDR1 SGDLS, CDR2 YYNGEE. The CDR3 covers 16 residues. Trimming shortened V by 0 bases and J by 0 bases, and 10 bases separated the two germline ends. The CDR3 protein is CASSVGYGDSYNEQFF. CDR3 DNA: TGTGCCAGCAGCGTAGGGTACGGTGACTCCTACAATGAGCAGTTCTTC.

CDR3 nucleotide sequence: TGTGCCAGCAGCTCTAGCGGGAGGGGCACAGATACGCAGTATTTT. Its translation: CASSSSGRGTDTQYF. This chain joins TRBV6-5 and TRBJ2-3, with TRBD2 identical over 12 bases. The CDR3 totals 15 residues. CDR1 is MNHEY, CDR2 SVGAGI, per germline. The ends lost 6 bases at V and 1 base at J; junction bases unmatched: 2.

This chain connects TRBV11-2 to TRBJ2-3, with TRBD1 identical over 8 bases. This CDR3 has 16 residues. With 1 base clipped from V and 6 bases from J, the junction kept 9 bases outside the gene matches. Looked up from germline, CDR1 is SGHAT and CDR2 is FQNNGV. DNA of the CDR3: TGTGCCAGCAGCTTAGTAACAGGACAGGGCGGCGATACGCAGTATTTT. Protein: CASSLVTGQGGDTQYF.

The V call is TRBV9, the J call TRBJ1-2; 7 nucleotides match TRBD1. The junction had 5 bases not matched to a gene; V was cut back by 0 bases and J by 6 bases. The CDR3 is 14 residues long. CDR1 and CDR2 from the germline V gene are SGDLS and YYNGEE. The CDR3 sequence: CASSVVTGEDGYTF. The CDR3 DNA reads TGTGCCAGCAGCGTAGTTACAGGGGAGGATGGCTACACCTTC.

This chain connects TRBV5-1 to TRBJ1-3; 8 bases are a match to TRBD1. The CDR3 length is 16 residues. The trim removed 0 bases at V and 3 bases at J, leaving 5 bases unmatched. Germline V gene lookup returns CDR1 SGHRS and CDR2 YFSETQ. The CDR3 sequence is CASSLGTGIYGNTIYF. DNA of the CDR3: TGCGCCAGCAGCTTGGGGACAGGGATCTATGGAAACACCATATATTTT.

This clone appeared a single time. Written as DNA, the CDR3 is TGTGCCAGCAGCTTAATCGTAGATGCCGGGGAGCTGTTTTTT. Its protein is CASSLIVDAGELFF. This chain joins TRBV7-2 and TRBJ2-2; D is unresolved. Trimming took 2 bases from V and 6 from J, leaving 10 bases between them. The CDR3 has 14 amino acids. Germline lookup yields CDR1 SGHTA and CDR2 FQGNSA.

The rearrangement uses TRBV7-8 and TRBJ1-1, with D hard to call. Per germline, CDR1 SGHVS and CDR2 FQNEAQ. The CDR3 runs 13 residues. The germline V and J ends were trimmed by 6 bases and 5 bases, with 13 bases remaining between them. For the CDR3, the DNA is TGTGCCAGCAGATCGATGACGGGGACTGAAGCTTTCTTT. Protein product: CASRSMTGTEAFF.